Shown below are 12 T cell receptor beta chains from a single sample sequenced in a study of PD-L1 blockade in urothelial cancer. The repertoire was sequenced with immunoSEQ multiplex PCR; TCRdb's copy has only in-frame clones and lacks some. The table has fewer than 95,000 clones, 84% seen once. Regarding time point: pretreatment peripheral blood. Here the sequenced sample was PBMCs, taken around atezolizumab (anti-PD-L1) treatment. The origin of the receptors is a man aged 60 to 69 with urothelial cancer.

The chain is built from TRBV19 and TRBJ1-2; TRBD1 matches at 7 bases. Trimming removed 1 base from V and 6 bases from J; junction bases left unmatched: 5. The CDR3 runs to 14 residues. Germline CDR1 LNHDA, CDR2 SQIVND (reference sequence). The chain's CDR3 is CASSIGTGGDGYTF. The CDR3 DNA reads TGTGCCAGTAGTATAGGGACAGGCGGGGATGGCTACACCTTC.

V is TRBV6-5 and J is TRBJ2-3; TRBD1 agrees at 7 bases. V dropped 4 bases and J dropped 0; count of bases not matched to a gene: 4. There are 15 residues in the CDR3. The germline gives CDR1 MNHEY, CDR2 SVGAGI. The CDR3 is CASSFATGSTDTQYF. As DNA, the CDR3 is TGTGCCAGCAGTTTTGCGACAGGGAGCACAGATACGCAGTATTTT.

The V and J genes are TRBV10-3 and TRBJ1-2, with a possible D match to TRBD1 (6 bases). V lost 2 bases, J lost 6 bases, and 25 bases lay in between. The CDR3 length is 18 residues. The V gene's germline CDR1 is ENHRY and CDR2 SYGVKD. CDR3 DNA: TGTGCCATCAGTGAGACGATTACACCACTGGCACAGGGAAATGGCTACACCTTC. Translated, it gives CAISETITPLAQGNGYTF.

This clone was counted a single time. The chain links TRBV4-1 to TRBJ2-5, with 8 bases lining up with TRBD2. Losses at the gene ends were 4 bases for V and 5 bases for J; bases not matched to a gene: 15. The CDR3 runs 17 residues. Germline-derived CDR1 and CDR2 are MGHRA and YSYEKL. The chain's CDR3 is CASSPSPAAGDSETQYF. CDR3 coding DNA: TGCGCCAGCAGCCCCAGTCCGGCAGCGGGAGATTCTGAGACCCAGTACTTC.

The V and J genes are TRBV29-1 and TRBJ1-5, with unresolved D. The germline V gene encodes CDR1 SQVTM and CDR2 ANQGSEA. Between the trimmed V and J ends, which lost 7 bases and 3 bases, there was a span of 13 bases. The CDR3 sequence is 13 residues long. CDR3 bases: TGCAGCGCAGGAAACGGAAACAATCAGCCCCAGCATTTT. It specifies CSAGNGNNQPQHF. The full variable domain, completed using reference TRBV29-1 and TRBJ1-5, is SAVISQKPSRDICQRGTSLTIQCQVDSQVTMMFWYRQQPGQSLTLIATANQGSEATYESGFVIDKFPISRPNLTFSTLTVSNMSPEDSSIYLCSAGNGNNQPQHFGDGTRLSIL.

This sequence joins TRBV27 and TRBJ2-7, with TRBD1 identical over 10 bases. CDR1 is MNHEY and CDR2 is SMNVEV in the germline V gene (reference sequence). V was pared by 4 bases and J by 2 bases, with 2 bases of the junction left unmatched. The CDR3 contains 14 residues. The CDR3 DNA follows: TGTGCCAGCAGTTCCGACAGGGGGCCCTACGAGCAGTACTTC. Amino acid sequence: CASSSDRGPYEQYF.

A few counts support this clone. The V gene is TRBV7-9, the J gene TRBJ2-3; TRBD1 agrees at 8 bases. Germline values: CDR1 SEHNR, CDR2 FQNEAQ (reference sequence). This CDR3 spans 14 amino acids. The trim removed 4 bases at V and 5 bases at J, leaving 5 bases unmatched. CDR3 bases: TGTGCCAGCAGCTCGGACAGGGCAAGAGATACGCAGTATTTT. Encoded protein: CASSSDRARDTQYF. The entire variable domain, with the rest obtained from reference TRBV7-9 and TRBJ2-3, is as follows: DTGVSQNPRHKITKRGQNVTFRCDPISEHNRLYWYRQTLGQGPEFLTYFQNEAQLEKSRLLSDRFSAERPKGSFSTLEIQRTEQGDSAMYLCASSSDRARDTQYFGPGTRLTVL.

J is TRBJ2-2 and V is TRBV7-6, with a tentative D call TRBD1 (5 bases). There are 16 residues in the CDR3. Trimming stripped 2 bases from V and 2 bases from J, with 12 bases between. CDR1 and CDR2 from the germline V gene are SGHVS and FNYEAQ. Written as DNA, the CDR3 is TGTGCCAGCAGCTTACAGGGTCCTTCAAACACCGGGGAGCTGTTTTTT. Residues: CASSLQGPSNTGELFF.

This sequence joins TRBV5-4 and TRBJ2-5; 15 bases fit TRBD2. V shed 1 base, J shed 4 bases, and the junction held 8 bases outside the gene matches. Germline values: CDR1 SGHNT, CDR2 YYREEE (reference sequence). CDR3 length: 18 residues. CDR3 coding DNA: TGTGCCAGCAGCTTGACAGGACTAGCGGGGGGGCAGGGAGAGACCCAGTACTTC. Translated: CASSLTGLAGGQGETQYF.

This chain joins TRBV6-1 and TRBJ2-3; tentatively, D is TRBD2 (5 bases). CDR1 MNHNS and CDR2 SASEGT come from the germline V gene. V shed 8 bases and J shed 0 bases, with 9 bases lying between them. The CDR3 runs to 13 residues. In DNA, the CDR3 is TGTGCCAGCGGAGGTTCCAGCACAGATACGCAGTATTTT. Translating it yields CASGGSSTDTQYF.

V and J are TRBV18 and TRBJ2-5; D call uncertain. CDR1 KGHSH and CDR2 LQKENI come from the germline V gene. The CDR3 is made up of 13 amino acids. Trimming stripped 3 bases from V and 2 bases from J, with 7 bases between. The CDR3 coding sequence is TGTGCCAGCTCACCCCCCGGGCAAGAGACCCAGTACTTC. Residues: CASSPPGQETQYF.

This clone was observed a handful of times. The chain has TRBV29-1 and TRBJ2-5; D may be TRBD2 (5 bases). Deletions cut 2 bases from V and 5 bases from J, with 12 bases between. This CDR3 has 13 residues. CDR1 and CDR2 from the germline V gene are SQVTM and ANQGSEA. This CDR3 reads CSVEFTRRETQYF. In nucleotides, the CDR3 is TGCAGCGTTGAATTCACTAGGAGGGAGACCCAGTACTTC.